This entry lists 14 T cell receptor beta chains sequenced from one sample in a study of T cells in Graves' hyperthyroidism and ophthalmopathy. TCR beta CDR3 regions were amplified from RNA. The HTBI primer set drove a first-round RT-PCR of the TCR CDR3. TCRdb fed the multiplex PCR reads into MiXCR, producing one record per CDR3 protein. This table has some 700,000 distinct CDR3 sequences, roughly 17% appearing once. The sample was blood. These receptors came from a man in his fifties or sixties with Graves' hyperthyroidism.

This chain joins TRBV7-9 and TRBJ2-1; 10 nucleotides line up with TRBD1. V gave up 5 bases and J gave up 8 bases; unmatched junction bases: 6. This CDR3 spans 14 amino acids. From germline, CDR1 is SEHNR and CDR2 FQNEAQ (reference sequence). The CDR3 nucleotides are TGTGCCAGCAGCCTACGACAGGGGGCCTATGAGCAGTTCTTC. Its protein is CASSLRQGAYEQFF.

The V gene is TRBV28, the J gene TRBJ1-1; D might be TRBD1 (5 bases). Germline V gene lookup returns CDR1 MDHEN and CDR2 SYDVKM. With 3 bases removed from V and 5 bases from J, the gap between germline ends came to 16 bases. This CDR3 is 15 amino acids long. The CDR3 sequence is CASSFQLYGTTEAFF. DNA for the CDR3: TGTGCCAGCAGTTTCCAGCTATATGGGACGACTGAAGCTTTCTTT.

V is TRBV28 and J is TRBJ1-1, with TRBD1 as a possible D gene (5 bases). The V gene lost 8 bases and the J gene lost 0 bases, with 19 bases spanning the gap. The CDR3 has 16 amino acids. The germline V gene has CDR1 MDHEN and CDR2 SYDVKM. CDR3 in DNA: TGTGCCAGCCCCTCCCCGGGAAGGGGCATGAACACTGAAGCTTTCTTT. This translates into CASPSPGRGMNTEAFF.

J is TRBJ2-3 and V is TRBV19, with D maybe TRBD1 (6 bases). From germline, CDR1 is LNHDA and CDR2 SQIVND (reference sequence). This CDR3 has 13 residues. The V gene lost 7 bases and the J gene lost 4 bases, with 12 bases spanning the gap. CDR3: CASNSRGPDTQYF. The CDR3 nucleotides are TGTGCCAGTAATTCCAGGGGTCCAGATACGCAGTATTTT.

Many counts were recorded for this clonotype. The chain combines TRBV20-1 with TRBJ2-1; weak D call: TRBD2 (7 bases). The CDR3 loop spans 15 amino acids. V lost 4 bases and J lost 4, with 17 bases in between. Germline CDR1 reads DFQATT; CDR2 reads SNEGSKA (reference sequence). DNA of the CDR3: TGCAGTGCTAAGGGGGGGGTCTTAGGGTACAATGAGCAGTTCTTC. Its protein is CSAKGGVLGYNEQFF.

The chain recombines TRBV6-1 with TRBJ2-7; D is possibly TRBD2 (5 bases). CDR3 size: 13 residues. Germline V gene lookup returns CDR1 MNHNS and CDR2 SASEGT. Trimming pared 5 bases from V and 7 bases from J, leaving 15 bases between. CDR3: CASSYGLAGEQYF. In DNA form, the CDR3 reads TGTGCCAGCAGTTATGGGCTAGCAGGAGAGCAGTACTTC.

This clonotype was picked up a small number of times. The gene calls are TRBV28 and TRBJ2-7; TRBD1 agrees at 9 bases. The germline V gene encodes CDR1 MDHEN and CDR2 SYDVKM. V gave up 3 bases and J gave up 3 bases; unmatched junction bases: 6. This CDR3 is 15 amino acids long. The CDR3 is CASSFGDREIYEQYF. CDR3 nucleotide sequence: TGTGCCAGCAGTTTTGGGGACAGGGAAATCTACGAGCAGTACTTC.

This clonotype turned up a few times. The chain recombines TRBV6-1 with TRBJ2-1; 9 bases are shared with TRBD2. This CDR3 is built from 14 residues. V gave up 6 bases and J gave up 8 bases; unmatched junction bases: 8. Germline CDR1 MNHNS, CDR2 SASEGT. CDR3 nucleotide sequence: TGTGCCAGCAGAAATAGCGGGAGTCTGTATGAGCAGTTCTTC. Translated, it gives CASRNSGSLYEQFF.

The table lists this clonotype with a few counts. The chain joins TRBV18 to TRBJ2-7; 13 positions agree with TRBD2. Germline values: CDR1 KGHSH, CDR2 LQKENI. The V gene end was trimmed by 5 bases and the J gene end by 4 bases; junction bases not matched to a gene: 8. The CDR3 is made up of 16 amino acids. CDR3 in DNA: TGTGCCAGCTCAAGACTAGCGGGAGGCTCTGCATACGAGCAGTACTTC. Protein sequence: CASSRLAGGSAYEQYF.

Many counts were recorded for this clonotype. The rearrangement joins TRBV2 to TRBJ2-5; 9 nucleotides align to TRBD2. Trimming at V came to 6 bases and at J to 0 bases, leaving 8 bases not matched to a gene. Germline V CDR1 and CDR2: SNHLY, FYNNEI. The CDR3 is made up of 16 amino acids. CDR3 in DNA: TGTGCCAGCAGGGCCGGGACTAGCAGATACCAAGAGACCCAGTACTTC. Amino acids: CASRAGTSRYQETQYF. Full variable domain (remainder filled in from reference TRBV2 and TRBJ2-5): EPEVTQTPSHQVTQMGQEVILRCVPISNHLYFYWYRQILGQKVEFLVSFYNNEISEKSEIFDDQFSVERPDGSNFTLKIRSTKLEDSAMYFCASRAGTSRYQETQYFGPGTRLLVL.

This clonotype was detected ten times or more. This sequence joins TRBV5-1 and TRBJ2-3; a weak D match, TRBD1 (6 bases). Germline CDR1 SGHRS, CDR2 YFSETQ. Trimming removed 2 bases at V and 1 base at J, with 11 bases between. The CDR3 totals 15 residues. This CDR3 is CASSFQGSGTDTQYF. In DNA form, the CDR3 reads TGCGCCAGCAGCTTCCAGGGGTCGGGCACAGATACGCAGTATTTT. The full variable domain, its missing parts supplied by reference TRBV5-1 and TRBJ2-3, is KAGVTQTPRYLIKTRGQQVTLSCSPISGHRSVSWYQQTPGQGLQFLFEYFSETQRNKGNFPGRFSGRQFSNSRSEMNVSTLELGDSALYLCASSFQGSGTDTQYFGPGTRLTVL.

The V call is TRBV6-1, the J call TRBJ1-1; the D is unclear. Germline V gives CDR1 MNHNS, CDR2 SASEGT. Trimming took 6 bases from V and 1 from J, leaving 9 bases between them. This CDR3 is 13 amino acids long. The CDR3 nucleotides read TGTGCCAGCAGCAGACATTGGAACACTGAAGCTTTCTTT. Its translation is CASSRHWNTEAFF.

This chain connects TRBV6-1 to TRBJ1-5; 7 bases agree with TRBD1. Unmatched junction bases numbered 9, after V lost 9 bases and J lost 4 bases. CDR1 MNHNS and CDR2 SASEGT come from the germline V gene. The CDR3 has 14 amino acids. The CDR3 DNA reads TGTGCCAGTGGACTTGGGGGACAGAATCAGCCCCAGCATTTT. This codes for CASGLGGQNQPQHF.

The chain carries TRBV12-3 or TRBV12-4 and TRBJ2-1; 7 bases fit TRBD1. The CDR3 is 17 amino acids. The J segment lost 0 bases and the V segment lost 2 bases, leaving 7 bases of the junction unmatched. The CDR3 is CASSLPWTGGSYNEQFF. The DNA of the CDR3 is TGTGCCAGCAGTTTACCCTGGACAGGAGGCTCCTACAATGAGCAGTTCTTC.